This T cell receptor (beta chain) derives from a study of blood T cell repertoires in COVID-19. The CDR3 runs to 12 residues. V dropped 0 bases and J dropped 5 bases, with 5 bases sitting between them. The germline V gene encodes CDR1 SGHRS and CDR2 YFSETQ. Sequencing used immunoSEQ multiplex PCR; TCRdb keeps in-frame clones, though not all of them. The sample holds 29,000 or so clones; roughly nine tenths are singletons and the top ten take around 2.5%. Sequencing was carried out using peripheral blood. The chain carries TRBV5-1 and TRBJ2-5; no definite D call. This clonotype was sampled from a man between 50 and 59 years old with active COVID-19. CDR3 nucleotides: TGCGCCAGCAGCTTGGTTGCGGAGACCCAGTACTTC. Amino acid sequence: CASSLVAETQYF. The variable domain in full, with the rest retrieved from reference TRBV5-1 and TRBJ2-5, is KAGVTQTPRYLIKTRGQQVTLSCSPISGHRSVSWYQQTPGQGLQFLFEYFSETQRNKGNFPGRFSGRQFSNSRSEMNVSTLELGDSALYLCASSLVAETQYFGPGTRLLVL.